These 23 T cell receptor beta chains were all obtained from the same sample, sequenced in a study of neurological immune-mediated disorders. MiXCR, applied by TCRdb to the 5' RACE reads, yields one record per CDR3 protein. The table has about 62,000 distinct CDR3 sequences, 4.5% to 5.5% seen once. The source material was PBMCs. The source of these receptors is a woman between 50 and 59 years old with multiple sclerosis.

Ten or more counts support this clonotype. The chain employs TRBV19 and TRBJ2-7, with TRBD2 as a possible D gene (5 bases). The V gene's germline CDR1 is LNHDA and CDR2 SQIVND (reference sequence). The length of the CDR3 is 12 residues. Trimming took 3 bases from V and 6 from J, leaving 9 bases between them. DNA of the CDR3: TGTGCCAGTAGTATTGGAGGAGGCGAGCAGTACTTC. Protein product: CASSIGGGEQYF.

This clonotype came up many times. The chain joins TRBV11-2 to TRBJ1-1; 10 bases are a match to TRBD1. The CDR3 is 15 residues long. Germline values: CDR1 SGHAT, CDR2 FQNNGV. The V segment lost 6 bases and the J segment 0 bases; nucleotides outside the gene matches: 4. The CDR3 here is CASREGQGLNTEAFF. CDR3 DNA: TGTGCCAGCAGGGAGGGACAGGGGTTGAACACTGAAGCTTTCTTT.

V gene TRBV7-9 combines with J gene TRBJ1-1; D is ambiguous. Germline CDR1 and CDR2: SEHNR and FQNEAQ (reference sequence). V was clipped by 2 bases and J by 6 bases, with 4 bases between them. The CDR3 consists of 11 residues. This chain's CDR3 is CASSLRAEAFF. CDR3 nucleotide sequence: TGTGCCAGCAGCTTAAGGGCTGAAGCTTTCTTT.

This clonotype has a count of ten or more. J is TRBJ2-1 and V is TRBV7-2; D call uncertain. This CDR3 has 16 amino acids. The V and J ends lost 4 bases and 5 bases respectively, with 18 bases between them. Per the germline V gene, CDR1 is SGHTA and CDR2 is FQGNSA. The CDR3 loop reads CASSSPPGRVNNEQFF. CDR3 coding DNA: TGTGCCAGCAGCTCCCCCCCTGGACGGGTTAACAATGAGCAGTTCTTC.

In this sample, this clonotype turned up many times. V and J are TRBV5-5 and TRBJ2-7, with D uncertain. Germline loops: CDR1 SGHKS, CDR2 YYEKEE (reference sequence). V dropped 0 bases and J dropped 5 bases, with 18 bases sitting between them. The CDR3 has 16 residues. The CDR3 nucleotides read TGTGCCAGCAGCTTGGTGTCAGGTCTAGGAACCAACGAGCAGTACTTC. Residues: CASSLVSGLGTNEQYF.

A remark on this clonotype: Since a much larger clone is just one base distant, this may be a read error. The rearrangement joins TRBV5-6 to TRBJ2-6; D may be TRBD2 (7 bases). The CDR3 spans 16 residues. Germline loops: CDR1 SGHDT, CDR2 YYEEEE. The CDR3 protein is CASRPGTGAGAKVLTF. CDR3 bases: TGTGCCAGCAGGCCCGGGACCGGGGCGGGGGCCAAAGTCCTGACTTTC.

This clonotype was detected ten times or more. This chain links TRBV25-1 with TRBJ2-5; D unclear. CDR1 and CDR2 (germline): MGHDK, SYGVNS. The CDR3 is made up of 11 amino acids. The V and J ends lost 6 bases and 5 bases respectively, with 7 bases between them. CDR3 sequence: CASRLGETQYF. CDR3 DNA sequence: TGTGCCAGCAGGTTAGGGGAGACCCAGTACTTC.

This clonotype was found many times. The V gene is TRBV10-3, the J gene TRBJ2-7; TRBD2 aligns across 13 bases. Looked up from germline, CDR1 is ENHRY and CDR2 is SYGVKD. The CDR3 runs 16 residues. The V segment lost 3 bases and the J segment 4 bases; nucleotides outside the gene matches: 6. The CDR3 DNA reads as TGTGCCATCAGTGACGGGACTAGCGGGGTGAATTACGAGCAGTACTTC. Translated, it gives CAISDGTSGVNYEQYF.

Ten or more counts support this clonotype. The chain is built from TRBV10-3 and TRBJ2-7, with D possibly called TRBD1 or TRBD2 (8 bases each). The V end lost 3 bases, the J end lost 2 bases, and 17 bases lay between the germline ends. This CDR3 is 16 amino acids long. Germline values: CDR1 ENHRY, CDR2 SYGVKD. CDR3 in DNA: TGTGCCATCAGTGACCAAAGCGGGGGACAGGCCTACGAGCAGTACGTC. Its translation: CAISDQSGGQAYEQYV.

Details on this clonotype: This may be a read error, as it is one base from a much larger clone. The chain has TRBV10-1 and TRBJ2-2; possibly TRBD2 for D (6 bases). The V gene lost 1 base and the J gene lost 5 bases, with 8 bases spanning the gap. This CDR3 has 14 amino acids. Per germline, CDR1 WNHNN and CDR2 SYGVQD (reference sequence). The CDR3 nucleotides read TGCGCCAGCAGTGAGTTTGGGACTACCGGGGAGCTGTTTTTT. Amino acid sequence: CASSEFGTTGELFF.

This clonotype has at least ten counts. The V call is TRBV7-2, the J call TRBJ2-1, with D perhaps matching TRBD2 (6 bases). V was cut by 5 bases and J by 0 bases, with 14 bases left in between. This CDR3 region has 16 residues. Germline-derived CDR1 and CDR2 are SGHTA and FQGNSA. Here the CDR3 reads CASSKTRGSSYNEQFF. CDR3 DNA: TGTGCCAGCAGCAAAACCCGGGGGAGCTCCTACAATGAGCAGTTCTTC.

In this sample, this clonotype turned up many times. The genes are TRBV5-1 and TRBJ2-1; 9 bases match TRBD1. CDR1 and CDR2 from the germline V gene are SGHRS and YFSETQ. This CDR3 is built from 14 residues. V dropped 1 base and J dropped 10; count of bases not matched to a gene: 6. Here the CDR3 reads CASSLQQGTGEQFF. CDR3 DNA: TGCGCCAGCAGCTTGCAACAGGGGACAGGGGAGCAGTTCTTC.

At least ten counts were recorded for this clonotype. CDR3 nucleotide sequence: TGTGCCAGCAGCTCAGGACAGGGTAGGGGGCCCCAGCATTTT. Encoded protein: CASSSGQGRGPQHF. The V call is TRBV5-6, the J call TRBJ1-5; 8 bases line up with TRBD1. Trimming at V came to 3 bases and at J to 9 bases, leaving 8 bases not matched to a gene. The V gene's germline CDR1 is SGHDT and CDR2 YYEEEE. The CDR3 is 14 residues long.

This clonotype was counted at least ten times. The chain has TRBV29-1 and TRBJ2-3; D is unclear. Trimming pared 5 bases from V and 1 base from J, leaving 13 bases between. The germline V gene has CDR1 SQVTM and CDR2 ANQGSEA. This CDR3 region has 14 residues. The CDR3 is CSVTSAGGTDTQYF. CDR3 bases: TGCAGCGTTACCTCTGCTGGCGGCACAGATACGCAGTATTTT.

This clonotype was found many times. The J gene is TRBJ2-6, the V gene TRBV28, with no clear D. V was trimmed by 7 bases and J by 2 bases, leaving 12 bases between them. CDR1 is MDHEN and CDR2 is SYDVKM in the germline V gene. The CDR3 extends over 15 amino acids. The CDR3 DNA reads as TGTGCCAGCACCCGAGGTGGACCTGGGGCCAACGTCCTGACTTTC. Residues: CASTRGGPGANVLTF.

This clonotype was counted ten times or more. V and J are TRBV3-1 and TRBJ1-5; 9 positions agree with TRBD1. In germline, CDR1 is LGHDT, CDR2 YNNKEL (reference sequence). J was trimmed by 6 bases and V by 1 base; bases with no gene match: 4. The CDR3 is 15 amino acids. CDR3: CASSQGNRGLQPQHF. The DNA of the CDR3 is TGTGCCAGCAGCCAAGGGAACAGGGGGCTTCAGCCCCAGCATTTT.

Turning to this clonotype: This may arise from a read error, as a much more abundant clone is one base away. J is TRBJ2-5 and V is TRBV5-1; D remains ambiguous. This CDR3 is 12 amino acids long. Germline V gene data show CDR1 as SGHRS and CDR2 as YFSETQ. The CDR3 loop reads CTSHQSQETQYF. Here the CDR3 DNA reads TGCACCAGCCACCAATCCCAAGAGACCCAGTACTTC. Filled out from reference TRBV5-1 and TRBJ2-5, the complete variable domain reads KAGVTQTPRYLIKTRGQQVTLSCSPISGHRSVSWYQQTPGQGLQFLFEYFSETQRNKGNFPGRFSGRQFSNSRSEMNVSTLELGDSALYLCTSHQSQETQYFGPGTRLLVL.

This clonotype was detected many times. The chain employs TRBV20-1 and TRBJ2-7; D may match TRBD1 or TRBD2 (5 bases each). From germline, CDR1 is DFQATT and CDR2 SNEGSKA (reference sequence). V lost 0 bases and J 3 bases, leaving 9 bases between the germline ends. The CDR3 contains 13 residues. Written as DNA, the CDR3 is TGCAGTGCTAGAGAGCCGGGGCGCTACGAGCAGTACTTC. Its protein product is CSAREPGRYEQYF.

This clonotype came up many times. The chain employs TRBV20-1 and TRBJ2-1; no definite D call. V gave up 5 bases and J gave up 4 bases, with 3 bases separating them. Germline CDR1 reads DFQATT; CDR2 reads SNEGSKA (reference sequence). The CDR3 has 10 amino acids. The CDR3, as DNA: TGCAGTGCTGTATACAATGAGCAGTTCTTC. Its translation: CSAVYNEQFF.

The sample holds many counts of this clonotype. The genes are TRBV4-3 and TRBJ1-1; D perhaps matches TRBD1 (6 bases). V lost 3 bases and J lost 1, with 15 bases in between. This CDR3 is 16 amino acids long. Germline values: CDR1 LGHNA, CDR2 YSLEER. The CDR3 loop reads CASSQLGAVGNTEAFF. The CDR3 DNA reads TGCGCCAGCAGCCAGCTGGGGGCAGTCGGGAACACTGAAGCTTTCTTT.

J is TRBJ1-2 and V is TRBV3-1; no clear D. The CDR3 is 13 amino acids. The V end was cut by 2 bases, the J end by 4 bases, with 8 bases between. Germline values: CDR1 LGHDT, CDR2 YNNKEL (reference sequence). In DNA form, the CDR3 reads TGTGCCAGCAGCCAAAGGCACAGCTATGGCTACACCTTC. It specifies CASSQRHSYGYTF.

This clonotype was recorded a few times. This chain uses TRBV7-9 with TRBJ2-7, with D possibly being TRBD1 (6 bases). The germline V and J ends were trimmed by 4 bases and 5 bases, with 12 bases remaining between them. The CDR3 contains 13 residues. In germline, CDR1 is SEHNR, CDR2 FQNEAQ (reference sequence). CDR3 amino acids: CASSSQGSNEQYV. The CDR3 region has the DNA TGTGCCAGCAGCTCTCAGGGGAGCAACGAGCAGTACGTC.

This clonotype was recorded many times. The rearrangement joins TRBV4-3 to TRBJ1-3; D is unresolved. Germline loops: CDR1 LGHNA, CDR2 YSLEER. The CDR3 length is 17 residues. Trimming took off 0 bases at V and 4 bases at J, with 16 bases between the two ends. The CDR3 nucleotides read TGCGCCAGCAGCCAAGAAGGGCCGAGGGCAGGAGGAAACACCATATATTTT. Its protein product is CASSQEGPRAGGNTIYF.